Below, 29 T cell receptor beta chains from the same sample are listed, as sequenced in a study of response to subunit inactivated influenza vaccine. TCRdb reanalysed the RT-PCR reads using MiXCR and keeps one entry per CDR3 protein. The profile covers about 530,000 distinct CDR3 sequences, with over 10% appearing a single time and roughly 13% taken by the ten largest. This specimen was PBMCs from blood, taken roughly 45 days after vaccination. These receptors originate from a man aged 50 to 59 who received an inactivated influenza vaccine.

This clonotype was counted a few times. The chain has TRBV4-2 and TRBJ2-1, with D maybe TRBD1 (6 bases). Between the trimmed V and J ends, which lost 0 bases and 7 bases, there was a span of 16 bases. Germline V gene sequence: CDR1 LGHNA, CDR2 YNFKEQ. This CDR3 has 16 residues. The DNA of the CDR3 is TGTGCCAGCAGCCAAGATCAATTGGGGGCCTGGAATGAGCAGTTCTTC. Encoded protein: CASSQDQLGAWNEQFF.

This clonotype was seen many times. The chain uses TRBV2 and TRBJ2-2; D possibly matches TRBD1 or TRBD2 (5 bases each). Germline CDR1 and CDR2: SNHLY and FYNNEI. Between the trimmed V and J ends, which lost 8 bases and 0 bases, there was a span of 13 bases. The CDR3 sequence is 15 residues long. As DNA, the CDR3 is TGTGCCAGCGGATTCCGGGACCCGAACACCGGGGAGCTGTTTTTT. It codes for CASGFRDPNTGELFF.

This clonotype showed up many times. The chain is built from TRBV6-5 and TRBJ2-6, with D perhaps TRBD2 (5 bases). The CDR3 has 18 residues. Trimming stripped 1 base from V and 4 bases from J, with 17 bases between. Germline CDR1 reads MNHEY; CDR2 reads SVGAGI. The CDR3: CASSYWPEDLKGANVLTF. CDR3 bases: TGTGCCAGCAGTTACTGGCCGGAGGATCTTAAGGGGGCCAACGTCCTGACTTTC.

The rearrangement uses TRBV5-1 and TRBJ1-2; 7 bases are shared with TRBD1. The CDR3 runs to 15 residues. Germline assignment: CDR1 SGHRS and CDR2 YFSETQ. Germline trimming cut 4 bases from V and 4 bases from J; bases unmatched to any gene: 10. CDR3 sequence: CASSGGDSLGYGYTF. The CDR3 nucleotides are TGCGCCAGCAGCGGCGGGGACAGTTTAGGCTATGGCTACACCTTC.

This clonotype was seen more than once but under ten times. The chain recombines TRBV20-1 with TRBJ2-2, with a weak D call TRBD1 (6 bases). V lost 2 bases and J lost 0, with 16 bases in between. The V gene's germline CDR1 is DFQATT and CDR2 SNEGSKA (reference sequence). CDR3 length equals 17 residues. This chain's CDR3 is CSARKDPGHPNTGELFF. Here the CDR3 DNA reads TGCAGTGCTAGAAAAGACCCGGGACATCCGAACACCGGGGAGCTGTTTTTT.

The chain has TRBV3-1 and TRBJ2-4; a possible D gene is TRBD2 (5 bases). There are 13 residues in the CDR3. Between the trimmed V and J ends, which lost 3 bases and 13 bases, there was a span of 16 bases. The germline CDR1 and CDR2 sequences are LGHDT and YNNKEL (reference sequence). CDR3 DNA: TGTGCCAGCAGCCACCCGGGAAGCTTGATGCAGTACTTC. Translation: CASSHPGSLMQYF.

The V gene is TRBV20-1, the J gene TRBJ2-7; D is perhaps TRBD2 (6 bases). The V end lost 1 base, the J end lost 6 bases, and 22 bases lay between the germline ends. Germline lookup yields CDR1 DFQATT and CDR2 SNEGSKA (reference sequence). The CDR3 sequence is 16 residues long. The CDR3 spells CSARGTFRDSLAEQYF. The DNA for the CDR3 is TGCAGTGCTAGAGGTACTTTTCGGGACTCCCTGGCCGAGCAGTACTTC.

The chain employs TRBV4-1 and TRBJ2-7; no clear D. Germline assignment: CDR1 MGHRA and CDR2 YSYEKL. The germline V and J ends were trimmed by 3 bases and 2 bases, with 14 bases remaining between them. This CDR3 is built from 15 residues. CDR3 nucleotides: TGCGCCAGCAGCCACGGCCAGTTAGCCACCTACGAGCAGTACTTC. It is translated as CASSHGQLATYEQYF.

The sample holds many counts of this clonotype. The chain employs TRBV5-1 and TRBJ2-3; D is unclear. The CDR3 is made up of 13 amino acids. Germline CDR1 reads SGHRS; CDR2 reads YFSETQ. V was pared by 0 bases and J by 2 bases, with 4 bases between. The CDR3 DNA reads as TGCGCCAGCAGCTTGGACATCACAGATACGCAGTATTTT. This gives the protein CASSLDITDTQYF.

The CDR3 coding sequence is TGTGCCAGCAGTTCCGGGACCTACACAGATACGCAGTATTTT. This translates into CASSSGTYTDTQYF. V is TRBV28 and J is TRBJ2-3, with D tentatively TRBD1 or TRBD2 (5 bases each). The V gene's germline CDR1 is MDHEN and CDR2 SYDVKM. V was pared by 4 bases and J by 2 bases, with 10 bases between. This CDR3 has 14 residues.

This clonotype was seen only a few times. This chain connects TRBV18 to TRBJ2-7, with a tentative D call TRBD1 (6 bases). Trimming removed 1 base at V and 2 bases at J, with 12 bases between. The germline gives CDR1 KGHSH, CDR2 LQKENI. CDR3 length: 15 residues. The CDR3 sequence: CASSPLGAQAYEQYF. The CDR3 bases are TGTGCCAGCTCACCACTGGGGGCGCAGGCCTACGAGCAGTACTTC.

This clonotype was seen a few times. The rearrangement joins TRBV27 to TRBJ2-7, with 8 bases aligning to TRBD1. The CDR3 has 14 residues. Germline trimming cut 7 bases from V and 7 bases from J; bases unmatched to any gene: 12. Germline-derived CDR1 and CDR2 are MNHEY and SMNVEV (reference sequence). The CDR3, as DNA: TGTGCCAGCAAAAGAGGACAGGGAGTTTTTGAGCAGTACTTC. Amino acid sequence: CASKRGQGVFEQYF.

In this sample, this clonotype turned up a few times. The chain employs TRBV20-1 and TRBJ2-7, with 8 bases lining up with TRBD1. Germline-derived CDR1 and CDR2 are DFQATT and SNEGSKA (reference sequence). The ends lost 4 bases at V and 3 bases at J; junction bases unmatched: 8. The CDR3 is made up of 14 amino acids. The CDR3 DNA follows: TGCAGTGCTAAACTATTCGACAGGGGCTACGAGCAGTACTTC. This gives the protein CSAKLFDRGYEQYF.

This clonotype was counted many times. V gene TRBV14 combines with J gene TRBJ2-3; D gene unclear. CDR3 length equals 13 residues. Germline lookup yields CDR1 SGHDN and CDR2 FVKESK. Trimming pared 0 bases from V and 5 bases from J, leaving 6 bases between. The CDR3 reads CASSQDYLDTQYF. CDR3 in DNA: TGTGCCAGCAGCCAAGATTACCTAGATACGCAGTATTTT.

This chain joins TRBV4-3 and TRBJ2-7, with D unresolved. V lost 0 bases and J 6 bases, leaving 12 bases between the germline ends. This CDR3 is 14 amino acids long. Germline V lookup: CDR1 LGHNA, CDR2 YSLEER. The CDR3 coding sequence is TGCGCCAGCAGCCAAGATCAATGGCAGCCCGAGCAGTACTTC. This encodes CASSQDQWQPEQYF.

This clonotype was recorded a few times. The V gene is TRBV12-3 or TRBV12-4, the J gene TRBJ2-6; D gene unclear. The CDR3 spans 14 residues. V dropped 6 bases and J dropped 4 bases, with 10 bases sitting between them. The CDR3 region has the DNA TGTGCCAGCAGCCCCCGTGGGGGGGCCAACGTCCTGACTTTC. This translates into CASSPRGGANVLTF.

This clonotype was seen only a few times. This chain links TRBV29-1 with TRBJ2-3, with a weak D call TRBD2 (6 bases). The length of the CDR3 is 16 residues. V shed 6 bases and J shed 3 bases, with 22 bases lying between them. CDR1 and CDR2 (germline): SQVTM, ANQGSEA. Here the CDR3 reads CSVIIVAGRGTDTQYF. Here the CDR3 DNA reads TGCAGCGTCATTATCGTAGCCGGGAGAGGGACAGATACGCAGTATTTT.

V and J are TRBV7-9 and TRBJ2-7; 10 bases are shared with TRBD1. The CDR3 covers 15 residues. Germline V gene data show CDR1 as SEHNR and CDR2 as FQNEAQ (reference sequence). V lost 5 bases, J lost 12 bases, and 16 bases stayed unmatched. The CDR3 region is CASSPFSGTGDESYF. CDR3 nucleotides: TGTGCCAGCAGCCCTTTTTCCGGGACAGGGGATGAGTCGTACTTC.

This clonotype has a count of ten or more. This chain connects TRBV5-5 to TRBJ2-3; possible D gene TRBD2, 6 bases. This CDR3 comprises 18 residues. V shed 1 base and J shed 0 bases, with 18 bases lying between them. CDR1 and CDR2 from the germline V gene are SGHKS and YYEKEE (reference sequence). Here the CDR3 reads CASSLNRIAGTSTDTQYF. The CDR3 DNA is TGTGCCAGCAGCTTGAATCGGATCGCGGGGACTAGCACAGATACGCAGTATTTT. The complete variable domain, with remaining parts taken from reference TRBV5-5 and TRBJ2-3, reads DAGVTQSPTHLIKTRGQQVTLRCSPISGHKSVSWYQQVLGQGPQFIFQYYEKEERGRGNFPDRFSARQFPNYSSELNVNALLLGDSALYLCASSLNRIAGTSTDTQYFGPGTRLTVL.

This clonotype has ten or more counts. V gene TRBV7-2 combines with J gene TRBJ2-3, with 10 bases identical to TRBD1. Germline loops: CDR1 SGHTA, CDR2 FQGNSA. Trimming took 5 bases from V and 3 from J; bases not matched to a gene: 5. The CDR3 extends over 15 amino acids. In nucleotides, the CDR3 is TGTGCCAGCAGCACACGACAGGGGGCGACAGATACGCAGTATTTT. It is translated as CASSTRQGATDTQYF.

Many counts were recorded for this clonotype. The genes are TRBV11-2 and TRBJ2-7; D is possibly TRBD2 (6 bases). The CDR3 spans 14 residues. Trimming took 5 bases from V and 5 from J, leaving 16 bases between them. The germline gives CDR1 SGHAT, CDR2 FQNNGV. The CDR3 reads CASSPVAGRHEQYF. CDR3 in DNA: TGTGCCAGCAGCCCAGTGGCGGGAAGGCACGAGCAGTACTTC. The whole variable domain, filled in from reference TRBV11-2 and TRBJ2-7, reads EAGVAQSPRYKIIEKRQSVAFWCNPISGHATLYWYQQILGQGPKLLIQFQNNGVVDDSQLPKDRFSAERLKGVDSTLKIQPAKLEDSAVYLCASSPVAGRHEQYFGPGTRLTVT.

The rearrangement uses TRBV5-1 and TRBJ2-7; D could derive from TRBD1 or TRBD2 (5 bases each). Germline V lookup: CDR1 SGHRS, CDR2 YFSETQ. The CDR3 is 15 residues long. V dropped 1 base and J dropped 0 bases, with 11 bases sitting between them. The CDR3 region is CASSLLAGTSYEQYF. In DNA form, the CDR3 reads TGCGCCAGCAGCTTGCTAGCAGGGACCTCCTACGAGCAGTACTTC.

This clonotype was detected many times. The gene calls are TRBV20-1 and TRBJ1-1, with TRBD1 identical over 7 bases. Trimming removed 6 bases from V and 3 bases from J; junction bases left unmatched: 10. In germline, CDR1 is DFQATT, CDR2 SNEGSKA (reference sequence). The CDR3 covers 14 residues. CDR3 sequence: CSANRQGLDTEAFF. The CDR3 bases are TGCAGTGCCAATAGACAGGGACTGGACACTGAAGCTTTCTTT.

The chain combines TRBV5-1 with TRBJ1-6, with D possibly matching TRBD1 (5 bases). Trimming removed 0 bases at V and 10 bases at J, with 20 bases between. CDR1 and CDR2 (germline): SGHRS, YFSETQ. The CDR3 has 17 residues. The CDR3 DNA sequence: TGCGCCAGCAGCTTGGCCCTTCGTTTCCAGGGCTGGTCACCCCTCCACTTT. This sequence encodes CASSLALRFQGWSPLHF.

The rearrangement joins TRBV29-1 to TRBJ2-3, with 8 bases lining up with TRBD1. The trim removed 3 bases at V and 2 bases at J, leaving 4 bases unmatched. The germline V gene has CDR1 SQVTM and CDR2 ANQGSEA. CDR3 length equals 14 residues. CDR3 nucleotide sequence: TGCAGCGTTGAGGAGGGACAGGCCACAGATACGCAGTATTTT. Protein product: CSVEEGQATDTQYF.

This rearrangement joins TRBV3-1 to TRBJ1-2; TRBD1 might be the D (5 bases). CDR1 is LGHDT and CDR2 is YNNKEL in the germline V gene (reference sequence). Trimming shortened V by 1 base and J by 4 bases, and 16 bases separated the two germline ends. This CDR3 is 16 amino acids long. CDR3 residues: CASSQVGTQAFYGYTF. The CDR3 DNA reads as TGTGCCAGCAGCCAAGTTGGGACGCAGGCTTTCTATGGCTACACCTTC.

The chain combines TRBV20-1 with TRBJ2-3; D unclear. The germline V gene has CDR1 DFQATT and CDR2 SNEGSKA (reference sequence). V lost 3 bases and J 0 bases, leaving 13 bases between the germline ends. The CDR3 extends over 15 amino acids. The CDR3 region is CSASRRSPSTDTQYF. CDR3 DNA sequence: TGCAGTGCTAGTAGGAGATCTCCTAGCACAGATACGCAGTATTTT.

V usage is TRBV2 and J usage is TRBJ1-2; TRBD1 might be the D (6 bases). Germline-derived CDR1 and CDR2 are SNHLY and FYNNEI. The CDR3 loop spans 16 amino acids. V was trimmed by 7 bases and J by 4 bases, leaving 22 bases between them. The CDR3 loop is CASTPGAGRTFYGYTF. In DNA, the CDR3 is TGTGCCAGCACCCCGGGGGCAGGGCGCACTTTCTATGGCTACACCTTC.

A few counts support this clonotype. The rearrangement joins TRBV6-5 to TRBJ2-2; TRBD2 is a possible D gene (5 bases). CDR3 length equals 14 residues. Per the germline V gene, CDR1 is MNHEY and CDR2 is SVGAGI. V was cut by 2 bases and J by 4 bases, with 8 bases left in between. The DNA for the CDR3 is TGTGCCAGCAGTTACGACTACCTCACCGGGGAGCTGTTTTTT. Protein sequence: CASSYDYLTGELFF.